This TCR beta chain originates from a study of CD8+CD57+ T cells in acquired aplastic anemia. Study outcomes and limitations: Fewer than 35 sequences, all CD8+ CDR3, were shared between patients and controls.

As to this clonotype: As yet, its antigen is unknown.

CDR1 is SNHLY and CDR2 is FYNNEI in the germline V gene. With 8 bases clipped from V and 6 bases from J, the junction kept 3 bases outside the gene matches. This CDR3 comprises 13 residues. TCR beta VDJ and CDR3 were profiled, and genomic DNA was the template. TCRdb called the reads again in MiXCR, with one record for every CDR3 protein. The repertoire consists of about 220,000 distinct CDR3 sequences, with 30% to 35% occurring once and the leading ten covering about 1.1%. Material for sequencing was sorted CD4+, CD8+, or CD8+CD57+ T cells (not recorded which) from PBMCs. The TCR sequence derives from a human donor in good health, serving as a control. The chain recombines TRBV2 with TRBJ1-5; 11 nucleotides match TRBD1. The CDR3 loop reads CASRDRGGQPQHF. CDR3 DNA: TGTGCCAGCCGGGACAGGGGGGGTCAGCCCCAGCATTTT.